This record concerns one T cell receptor beta chain sequence. Its cognate antigen is unknown. Sequenced by immunoSEQ multiplex PCR; TCRdb stores in-frame clones only, minus some. This sample yields fewer than 350,000 clones, of which 70% to 90% are seen a single time; 0.92% belongs to the top ten. This specimen belongs to a study of cytomegalovirus exposure and HLA in healthy donors. Study outcomes and limitations: Under in vitro conditions, three CMV-associated chains were confirmed as specific for CMV antigens.

Germline V gene sequence: CDR1 MNHNY, CDR2 SVGAGI (reference sequence). Trimming took 5 bases from V and 12 from J, leaving 25 bases between them. The CDR3 spans 15 residues. The specimen was PBMCs. This sequence joins TRBV6-6 and TRBJ1-2; TRBD1 is a possible D gene (5 bases). This TCR derives from a woman aged 18-29 years in good health and CMV-seronegative. The CDR3 reads CASSPHGGRLGENTF. Written as DNA, the CDR3 is TGTGCCAGCAGTCCCCACGGGGGACGGTTAGGGGAAAACACCTTC.